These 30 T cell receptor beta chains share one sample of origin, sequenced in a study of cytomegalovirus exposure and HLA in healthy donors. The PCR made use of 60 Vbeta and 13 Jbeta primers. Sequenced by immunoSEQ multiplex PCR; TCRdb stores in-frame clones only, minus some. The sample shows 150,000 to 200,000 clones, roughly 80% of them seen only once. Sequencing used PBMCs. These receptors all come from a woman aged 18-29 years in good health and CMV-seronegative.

DNA for the CDR3: TGTGCCAGCAGCTTAGAAGGAGCGGGAGGCTTATACGAGCAGTACGTC. Translated: CASSLEGAGGLYEQYV. The chain is built from TRBV7-8 and TRBJ2-7; TRBD2 matches 9 bases. The length of the CDR3 is 16 residues. Trimming took 1 base from V and 4 from J; bases not matched to a gene: 8. Germline V gene sequence: CDR1 SGHVS, CDR2 FQNEAQ.

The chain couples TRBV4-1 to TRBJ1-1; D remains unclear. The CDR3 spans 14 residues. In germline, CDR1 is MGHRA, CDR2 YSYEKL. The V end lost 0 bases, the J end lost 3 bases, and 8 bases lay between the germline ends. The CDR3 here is CASSQDDGDTEAFF. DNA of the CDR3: TGCGCCAGCAGCCAAGATGACGGGGACACTGAAGCTTTCTTT.

In DNA form, the CDR3 reads TGTGCCAGTCGGGCGTTGGCGGGAGTAAGAGGCCGCTCCTACAATGAGCAGTTCTTC. Translating gives CASRALAGVRGRSYNEQFF. The chain combines TRBV11-2 with TRBJ2-1, with 7 bases aligning to TRBD2. Per the germline V gene, CDR1 is SGHAT and CDR2 is FQNNGV. The CDR3 extends over 19 amino acids. The trim removed 9 bases at V and 0 bases at J, leaving 20 bases unmatched.

CDR3 in DNA: TGTGCCAGCAGCCAAGCTCTAAACACCGGGGAGCTGTTTTTT. This sequence encodes CASSQALNTGELFF. This chain connects TRBV14 to TRBJ2-2; D ambiguous. From germline, CDR1 is SGHDN and CDR2 FVKESK. Trimming cost V 1 base and J 2 bases, with 5 bases left between them. This CDR3 spans 14 amino acids.

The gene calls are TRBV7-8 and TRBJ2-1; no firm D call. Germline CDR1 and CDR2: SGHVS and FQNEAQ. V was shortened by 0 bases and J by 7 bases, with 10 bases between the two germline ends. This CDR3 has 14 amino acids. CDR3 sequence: CASSLASERNEQFF. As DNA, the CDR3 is TGTGCCAGCAGCTTAGCCTCCGAGCGAAATGAGCAGTTCTTC.

CDR3 sequence (DNA): TGTGCCAGCAGTGGTGACAGAAAAACTGAAGCTTTCTTT. Encoded protein: CASSGDRKTEAFF. The J gene is TRBJ1-1, the V gene TRBV28, with D perhaps matching TRBD1 (5 bases). The germline V and J ends were trimmed by 5 bases and 5 bases, with 12 bases remaining between them. This CDR3 has 13 amino acids. The germline V gene has CDR1 MDHEN and CDR2 SYDVKM.

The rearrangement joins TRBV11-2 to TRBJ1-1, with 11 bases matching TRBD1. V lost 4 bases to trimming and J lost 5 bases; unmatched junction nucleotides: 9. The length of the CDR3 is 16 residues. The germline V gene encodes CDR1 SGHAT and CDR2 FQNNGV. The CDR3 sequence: CASSSDRGRKGTEAFF. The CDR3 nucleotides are TGTGCCAGCAGCTCGGACAGGGGGCGGAAGGGGACTGAAGCTTTCTTT.

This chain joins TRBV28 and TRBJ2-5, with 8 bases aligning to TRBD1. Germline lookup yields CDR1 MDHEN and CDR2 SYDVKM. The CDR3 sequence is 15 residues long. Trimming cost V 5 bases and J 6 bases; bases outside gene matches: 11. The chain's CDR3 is CASSVSTGGAKTQYF. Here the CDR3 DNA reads TGTGCCAGCAGTGTGTCCACAGGGGGTGCAAAGACCCAGTACTTC.

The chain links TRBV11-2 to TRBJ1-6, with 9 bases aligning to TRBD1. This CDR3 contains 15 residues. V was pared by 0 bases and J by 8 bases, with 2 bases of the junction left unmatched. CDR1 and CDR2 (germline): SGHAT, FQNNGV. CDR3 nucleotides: TGTGCCAGCAGCTTAGAGGGACAGGGCGATTCACCCCTCCACTTT. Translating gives CASSLEGQGDSPLHF.

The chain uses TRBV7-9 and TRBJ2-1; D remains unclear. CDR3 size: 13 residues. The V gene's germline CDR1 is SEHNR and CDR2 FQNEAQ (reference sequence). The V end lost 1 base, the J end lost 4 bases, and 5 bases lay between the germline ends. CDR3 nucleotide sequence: TGTGCCAGCAGCTTAGAACTGTACAATGAGCAGTTCTTC. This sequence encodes CASSLELYNEQFF.

In nucleotides, the CDR3 is TGTGCCAGCAGCCAAGGAGCGGATATTTCGAACTATGGCTACACCTTC. It is translated as CASSQGADISNYGYTF. The chain recombines TRBV4-2 with TRBJ1-2, with D uncertain. The CDR3 sequence is 16 residues long. Germline CDR1 reads LGHNA; CDR2 reads YNFKEQ. V lost 1 base and J 2 bases, leaving 14 bases between the germline ends.

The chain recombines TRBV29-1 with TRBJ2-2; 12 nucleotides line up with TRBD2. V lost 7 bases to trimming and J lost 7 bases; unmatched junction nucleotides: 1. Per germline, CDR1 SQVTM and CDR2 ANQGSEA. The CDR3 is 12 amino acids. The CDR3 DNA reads TGCAGCGGGACTAGCGGGAACGGGGAGCTGTTTTTT. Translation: CSGTSGNGELFF.

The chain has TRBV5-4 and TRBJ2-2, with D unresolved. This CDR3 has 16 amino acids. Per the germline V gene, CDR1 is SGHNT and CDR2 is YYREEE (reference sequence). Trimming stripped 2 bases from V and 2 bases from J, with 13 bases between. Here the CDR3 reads CASSLLLTVNTGELFF. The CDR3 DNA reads TGTGCCAGCAGCTTACTACTCACGGTCAACACCGGGGAGCTGTTTTTT.

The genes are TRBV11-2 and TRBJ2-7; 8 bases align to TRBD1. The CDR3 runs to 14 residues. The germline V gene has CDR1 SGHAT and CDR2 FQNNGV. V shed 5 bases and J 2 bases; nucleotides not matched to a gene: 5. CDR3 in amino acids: CASSTGTGAYEQYF. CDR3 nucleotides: TGTGCCAGCAGCACCGGGACAGGCGCCTACGAGCAGTACTTC.

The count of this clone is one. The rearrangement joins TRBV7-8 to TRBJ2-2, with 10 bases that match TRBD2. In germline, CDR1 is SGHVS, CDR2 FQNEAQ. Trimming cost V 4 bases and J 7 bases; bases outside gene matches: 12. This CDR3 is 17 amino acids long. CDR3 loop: CASSSRPSGSISGELFF. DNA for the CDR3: TGTGCCAGCAGCTCCCGGCCTAGCGGGAGCATAAGCGGGGAGCTGTTTTTT.

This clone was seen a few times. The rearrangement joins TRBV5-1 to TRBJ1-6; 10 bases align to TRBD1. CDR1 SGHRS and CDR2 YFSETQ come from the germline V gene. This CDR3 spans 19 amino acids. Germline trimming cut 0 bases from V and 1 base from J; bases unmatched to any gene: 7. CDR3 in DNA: TGCGCCAGCAGCTTGGGGACTGGGACAGGGGAATCCTATAATTCACCCCTCCACTTT. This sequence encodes CASSLGTGTGESYNSPLHF.

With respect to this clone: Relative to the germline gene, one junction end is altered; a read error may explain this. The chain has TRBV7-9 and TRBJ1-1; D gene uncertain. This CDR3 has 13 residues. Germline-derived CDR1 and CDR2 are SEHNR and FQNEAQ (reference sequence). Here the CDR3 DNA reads TGTTCCAGCAGCTTCGGGGAGATAACTGAAGCTTTCTTT. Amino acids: CSSSFGEITEAFF.

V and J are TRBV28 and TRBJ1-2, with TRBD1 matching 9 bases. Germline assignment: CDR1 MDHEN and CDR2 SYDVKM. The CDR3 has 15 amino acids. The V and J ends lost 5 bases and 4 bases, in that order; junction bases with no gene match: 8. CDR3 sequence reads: CASSPSGTGPYGYTF. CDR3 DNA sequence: TGTGCCAGCAGTCCGTCCGGGACAGGGCCCTATGGCTACACCTTC.

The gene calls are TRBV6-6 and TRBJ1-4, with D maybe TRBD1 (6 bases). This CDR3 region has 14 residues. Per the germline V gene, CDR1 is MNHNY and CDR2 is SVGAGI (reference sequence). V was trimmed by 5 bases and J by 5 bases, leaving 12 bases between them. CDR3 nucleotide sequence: TGTGCCAGCAGTCAGGGGCGCGAAAATGAAAAACTGTTTTTT. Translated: CASSQGRENEKLFF.

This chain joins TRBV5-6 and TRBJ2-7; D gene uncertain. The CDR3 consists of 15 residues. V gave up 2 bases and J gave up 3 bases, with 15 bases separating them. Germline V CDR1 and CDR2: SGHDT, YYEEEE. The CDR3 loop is CASSFRSSSSYEQYF. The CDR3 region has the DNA TGTGCCAGCAGCTTCCGGAGTAGCTCCAGCTACGAGCAGTACTTC.

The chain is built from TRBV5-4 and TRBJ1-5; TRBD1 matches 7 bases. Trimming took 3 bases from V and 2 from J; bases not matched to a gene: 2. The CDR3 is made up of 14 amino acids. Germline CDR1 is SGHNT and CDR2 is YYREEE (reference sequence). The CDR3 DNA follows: TGTGCCAGCAGCTACGACAGGGGCAATCAGCCCCAGCATTTT. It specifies CASSYDRGNQPQHF.

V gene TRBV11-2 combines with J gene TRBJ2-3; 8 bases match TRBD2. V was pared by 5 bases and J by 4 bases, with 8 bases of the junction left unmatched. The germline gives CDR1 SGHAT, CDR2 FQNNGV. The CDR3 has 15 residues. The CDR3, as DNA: TGTGCCAGCAGCCTATGGGGGCGGGAGGCAGATACGCAGTATTTT. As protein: CASSLWGREADTQYF.

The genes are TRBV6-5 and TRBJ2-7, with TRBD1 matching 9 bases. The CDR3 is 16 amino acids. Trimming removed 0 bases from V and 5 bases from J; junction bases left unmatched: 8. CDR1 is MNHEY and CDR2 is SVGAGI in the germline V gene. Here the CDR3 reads CASSYSSGTGIHEQYF. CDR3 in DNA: TGTGCCAGCAGTTACTCGTCCGGGACAGGGATCCACGAGCAGTACTTC.

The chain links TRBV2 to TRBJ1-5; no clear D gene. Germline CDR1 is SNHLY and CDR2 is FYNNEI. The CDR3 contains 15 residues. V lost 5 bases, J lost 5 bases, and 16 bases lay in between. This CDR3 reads CASSPFLGEDQPQHF. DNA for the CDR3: TGTGCCAGCAGTCCTTTCCTTGGGGAGGATCAGCCCCAGCATTTT.

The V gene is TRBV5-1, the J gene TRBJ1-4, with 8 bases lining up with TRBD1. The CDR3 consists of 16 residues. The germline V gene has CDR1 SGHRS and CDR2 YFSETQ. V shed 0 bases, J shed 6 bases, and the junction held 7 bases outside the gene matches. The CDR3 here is CASSLGQGPRDEKLFF. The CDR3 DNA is TGCGCCAGCAGCTTGGGACAGGGGCCGCGAGATGAAAAACTGTTTTTT.

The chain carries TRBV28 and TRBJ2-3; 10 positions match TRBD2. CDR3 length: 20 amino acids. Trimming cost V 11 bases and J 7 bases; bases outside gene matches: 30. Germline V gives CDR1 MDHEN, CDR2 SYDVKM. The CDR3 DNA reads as TGTGCCGGATCCAGGGGAAGAGCGGGAGGGTACTGGGGTGACTCCTATACGCAGTATTTT. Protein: CAGSRGRAGGYWGDSYTQYF.

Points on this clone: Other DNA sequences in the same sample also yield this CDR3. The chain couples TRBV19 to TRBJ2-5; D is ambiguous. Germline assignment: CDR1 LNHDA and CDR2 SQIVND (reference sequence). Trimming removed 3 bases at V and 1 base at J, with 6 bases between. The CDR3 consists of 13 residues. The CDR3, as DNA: TGTGCCAGTAGTATGACATCCCAAGAGACCCAGTACTTC. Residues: CASSMTSQETQYF.

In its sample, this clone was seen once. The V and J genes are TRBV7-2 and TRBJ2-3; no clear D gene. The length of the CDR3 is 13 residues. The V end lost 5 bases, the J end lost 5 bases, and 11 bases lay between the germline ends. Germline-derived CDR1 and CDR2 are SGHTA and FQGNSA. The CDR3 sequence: CASSTSSVDTQYF. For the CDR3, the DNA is TGTGCCAGCAGCACTTCCTCGGTAGATACGCAGTATTTT.

For the CDR3, the DNA is TGTGCCAGCAGCTTGGGACTAGCGGGGGGCGAGCAGTACTTC. Its protein product is CASSLGLAGGEQYF. J is TRBJ2-7 and V is TRBV7-2, with 15 bases identical to TRBD2. With 3 bases clipped from V and 6 bases from J, the junction kept 0 bases outside the gene matches. Germline V CDR1 and CDR2: SGHTA, FQGNSA. The CDR3 totals 14 residues.

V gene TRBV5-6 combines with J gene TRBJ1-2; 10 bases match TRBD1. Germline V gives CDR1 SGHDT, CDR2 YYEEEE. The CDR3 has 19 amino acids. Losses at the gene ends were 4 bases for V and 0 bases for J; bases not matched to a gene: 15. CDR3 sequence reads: CASSPGTGARTTTNYGYTF. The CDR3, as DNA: TGTGCCAGCAGCCCCGGGACAGGGGCCCGAACTACCACTAACTATGGCTACACCTTC.